The sequence of this T cell receptor (beta chain) was determined in a study of T cells after yellow fever vaccination. Looking at the study overall: Fractions low in cell number were prepared with SMART-Seq v4 Ultra Low Input. Findings and caveats of the study: Subsequent booster samples again held most clones from primary vaccination (96% CD4, about 86% CD8). Weaker in magnitude, the secondary response showed a faster peak on day 5 versus 15.

The authors made TCR cDNA by 5'RACE template switching, adding a universal primer site and UMIs. TCRdb reprocessed the 5' RACE reads via MiXCR and lists one record per CDR3 protein. This table holds 450,000 to 650,000 distinct CDR3 sequences, just over 20% found once. Per the germline V gene, CDR1 is KGHSH and CDR2 is LQKENI. Deletions cut 4 bases from V and 5 bases from J, with 4 bases between. The CDR3 runs to 11 residues. This clonotype occurred a few times. Its antigen is unknown. The chain combines TRBV18 with TRBJ2-3; D is unclear. This sample comprised PBMCs, obtained approximately 22 days after the first yellow fever vaccination. The TCR originated in a man between 18 and 35 years old who received the YFV17D yellow fever vaccine. The CDR3 DNA sequence: TGTGCCAGCTCACGTAAAGATACGCAGTATTTT. Amino acids: CASSRKDTQYF. The entire variable domain, with the rest obtained from reference TRBV18 and TRBJ2-3, is as follows: NAGVMQNPRHLVRRRGQEARLRCSPMKGHSHVYWYRQLPEEGLKFMVYLQKENIIDESGMPKERFSAEFPKEGPSILRIQQVVRGDSAAYFCASSRKDTQYFGPGTRLTVL.